A selection of T cell receptor beta chains follows, all from one sample in a study of T cell changes during pregnancy in multiple sclerosis. Sequencing used immunoSEQ multiplex PCR; TCRdb keeps in-frame clones, though not all of them. Of roughly 40,000 clones in the sample, 91% are singletons; the top ten hold roughly 1.9%. The sample was CD4+ T cells from peripheral blood mononuclear cells, taken after pregnancy. The receptors here all came from a female donor in good health, enrolled as a control in a pregnancy study. Each CDR3 is given with its conserved first and last residue. D genes are given only for firm matches. For some rows the clone size is stated as once, few or many, or as a class when expanded; others skip it.

clone_size d_call j_call v_call cdr3_nt cdr3_aa
. TRBD2 TRBJ2-1 TRBV19 TGTGCCAGTAGTATAGAGCGGGGGGGTTACAATGAGCAGTTCTTC CASSIERGGYNEQFF
. TRBD1 TRBJ2-3 TRBV4-1 TGCGCCAGCAGCCAAGTCGGGACAGTCCCTAGCACAGATACGCAGTATTTT CASSQVGTVPSTDTQYF
. . TRBJ2-7 TRBV28 TGTGCCAGCAGTTTAGCCAGGGGCGATGAGCAGTACTTC CASSLARGDEQYF
. . TRBJ2-5 TRBV28 TGTGCCAGCAGTTTTAGGGCAGGGCGTGGGGAGACCCAGTACTTC CASSFRAGRGETQYF
. . TRBJ1-2 TRBV5-1 TGCGCCAGCAGCTTGGCCTCTGACTATGGCTACACCTTC CASSLASDYGYTF
. TRBD2 TRBJ2-3 TRBV29-1 TGCAGCGCCCAACCCGGGACTAGCGGCACAGATACGCAGTATTTT CSAQPGTSGTDTQYF
. . TRBJ2-6 TRBV4-1 TGCGCCAGCAGCCAGCCCCGACAGGTCTCTGGGGCCAACGTCCTGACTTTC CASSQPRQVSGANVLTF
. . TRBJ2-5 TRBV20-1 TGCAGTGCCACCGAGGGAGGGACCCAGTACTTC CSATEGGTQYF
. TRBD2 TRBJ2-5 TRBV18 TGTGCCAGCTCACAGCTAGCGGGAAACCAAGAGACCCAGTACTTC CASSQLAGNQETQYF
. . TRBJ1-1 TRBV7-6 TGTGCCAGCACCGAGGGAGGGCAGAGCACTGAAGCTTTCTTT CASTEGGQSTEAFF
. . TRBJ2-1 TRBV29-1 TGCAGCGTTGAATTTAGTCTAGCCCAGGAGGGTGGCAATGAGCAGTTCTTC CSVEFSLAQEGGNEQFF
once . TRBJ2-7 TRBV5-1 TGCGCCAGCAGCTTGGACGGGATCGGGCAGTACTTC CASSLDGIGQYF
. . TRBJ1-6 TRBV5-4 TGTGCCAGCAGCCCGGACAGCAATAATTCACCCCTCCACTTT CASSPDSNNSPLHF
. . TRBJ2-7 TRBV7-2 TGTGCCAGCAGCTTACCCCTCCTTTCCTACGAGCAGTACTTC CASSLPLLSYEQYF
. TRBD1 TRBJ1-1 TRBV5-1 TGCGCCAGCAGCATTGACAGGGGGGTCACTGAAGCTTTCTTT CASSIDRGVTEAFF
. . TRBJ1-6 TRBV5-4 TGTGCCAGCAGTTCGAGCCGACAGTCCCCCGGACGACCCCTCCACTTT CASSSSRQSPGRPLHF
. TRBD1 TRBJ2-6 TRBV5-6 TGTGCCAGCAGCTTGGCCCGGACAGGGGCCTCTGGGGCCAACGTCCTGACTTTC CASSLARTGASGANVLTF
. TRBD1 TRBJ2-6 TRBV28 TGTGCCAGCAGTTCTGACAGGGTACCGATTAGTGTCCTGACTTTC CASSSDRVPISVLTF
. TRBD2 TRBJ2-1 TRBV18 TGTGCCAGCTCAACCGGGACTAGCGGTAGGGATGAGCAGTTCTTC CASSTGTSGRDEQFF
. . TRBJ1-4 TRBV6-6 TGTGCCAGCAAGGGGGATGGGGAAAAACTGTTTTTT CASKGDGEKLFF
once TRBD1 TRBJ2-7 TRBV7-2 TGTGCCAGCAGCTTAGTGGCCGGACAGGGGTTTTACGAGCAGTACTTC CASSLVAGQGFYEQYF
. TRBD2 TRBJ2-1 TRBV28 TGTGCCAGCAGCAGGACTAGCGGGAGGGCTAGAAGCTCCTACAATGAGCAGTTCTTC CASSRTSGRARSSYNEQFF
. TRBD2 TRBJ2-3 TRBV7-2 TGTGCCAGCAGCACCCGACTAGCGGGAGATACGCAGTATTTT CASSTRLAGDTQYF
. TRBD1 TRBJ1-2 TRBV10-2 TGCGCCAGCAGTGAAGTCAGGGGGTCTAACTATGGCTACACCTTC CASSEVRGSNYGYTF
. . TRBJ1-2 TRBV6-5 TGTGCCAGCAGTTACTCCTCGGTCCCTAACTATGGCTACACCTTC CASSYSSVPNYGYTF
. TRBD2 TRBJ2-5 TRBV19 TGTGCCAGCAGGGAAGCGGGGGGGCGAGAGACCCAGTACTTC CASREAGGRETQYF
. TRBD1 TRBJ2-7 TRBV5-1 TGCGCCAGCAGCTGGGGGACAGGGAAAACTCACGAGCAGTACTTC CASSWGTGKTHEQYF
. . TRBJ1-1 TRBV7-6 TGTGCCAGCAGCTCACAGGTAGGGGACACTGAAGCTTTCTTT CASSSQVGDTEAFF
. . TRBJ2-5 TRBV12-2 TGTGCAAGTCGCTTCCCCTCCATTAGAGGGGGAGAGACCCAGTACTTC CASRFPSIRGGETQYF
. . TRBJ1-5 TRBV6-5 TGTGCCAGCAGCCAAGGGACATCGGTCAATCAGCCCCAGCATTTT CASSQGTSVNQPQHF
once . TRBJ2-2 TRBV18 TGTGCCAGCTCACCTCAAACCGGGGAGCTGTTTTTT CASSPQTGELFF
. TRBD2 TRBJ2-3 TRBV7-2 TGTGCCAGTCGGGGGGAGAACACAGATACGCAGTATTTT CASRGENTDTQYF
few . TRBJ2-1 TRBV5-1 TGCGCCAGCAGCCTCGCTAGCGTAGCCTACAATGAGCAGTTCTTC CASSLASVAYNEQFF
. TRBD1 TRBJ1-1 TRBV19 TGTGCCAGCAAAAACAGGGGCGTTGCGAACACTGAAGCTTTCTTT CASKNRGVANTEAFF
. TRBD1 TRBJ2-3 TRBV27 TGTGCCAGCAGTTGGCAGGGACAGACGCAGTATTTT CASSWQGQTQYF
. TRBD1 TRBJ1-2 TRBV6-1 TGTGCCAGCATTAAGGACAGGGGGACTAACTATGGCTACACCTTC CASIKDRGTNYGYTF
. . TRBJ2-3 TRBV5-1 TGCGCCACCTCGCCGGGGTTGACAGATACGCAGTATTTT CATSPGLTDTQYF
. TRBD1 TRBJ1-3 TRBV30 TGTGCCTATCTACAGGGGATTTCTGGAAACACCATATATTTT CAYLQGISGNTIYF
. . TRBJ1-1 TRBV5-1 TGCGCCAGCAGTATAGGGGCGATCGACACTGAAGCTTTCTTT CASSIGAIDTEAFF
. . TRBJ1-1 TRBV10-2 TGCGCCAGCAGCCCTCCTCAGGGGCGGATTGAAGCTTTCTTT CASSPPQGRIEAFF
. . TRBJ2-1 TRBV7-8 TGTGCCAGCATCCCCATAGTTAGGGGAAGCTCCTACAATGAGCAGTTCTTC CASIPIVRGSSYNEQFF
. TRBD1 TRBJ2-1 TRBV11-2 TGTGCCAGCAGCCTGGGACAGAACAATGAGCAGTTCTTC CASSLGQNNEQFF
. TRBD2 TRBJ2-5 TRBV7-9 TGTGCCAGCAGCCCCTGGACTAGCGGGGGGCTGGAGACCCAGTACTTC CASSPWTSGGLETQYF
. . TRBJ1-5 TRBV5-1 TGCGCCAGCAGCTTGGAAGGGCAGGGAAATCAGCCCCAGCATTTT CASSLEGQGNQPQHF
. TRBD1 TRBJ2-5 TRBV28 TGTGCCAGCAGTTTTGGACAGGGCTGGGAGACCCAGTACTTC CASSFGQGWETQYF
. TRBD2 TRBJ2-2 TRBV5-1 TGCGCCAGCAGCTTGCGCGCGGGGGATAGCGGGGAGCTGTTTTTT CASSLRAGDSGELFF
once . TRBJ1-4 TRBV18 TGTGCCAGCTCACAGCTTTTGAGTGAAAAACTGTTTTTT CASSQLLSEKLFF
. . TRBJ1-2 TRBV6-5 TGTGCCAGCATTCAAAGGAGGGATGGGGGTGGGGGCTACACCTTC CASIQRRDGGGGYTF
. . TRBJ2-7 TRBV6-5 TGTGCCAGCAGCGATTCCAGATACGAGCAGTACTTC CASSDSRYEQYF
. TRBD1 TRBJ1-5 TRBV6-1 TGTGCCAGCACTCCGGACAGGGGGAATCAGCCCCAGCATTTT CASTPDRGNQPQHF
. TRBD1 TRBJ2-1 TRBV6-6 TGTGCCAGCGGGACAGGCGGCTACAATGAGCAGTTCTTC CASGTGGYNEQFF
. TRBD2 TRBJ2-1 TRBV9 TGTGCCAGCAGCGTAAAGTCTAGCGGGGGGGAAATCTCCTACAATGAGCAGTTCTTC CASSVKSSGGEISYNEQFF
. . TRBJ2-3 TRBV5-4 TGTGCCAGCAGCTTACGGACGGAGGGCACAGATACGCAGTATTTT CASSLRTEGTDTQYF
. . TRBJ2-5 TRBV6-6 TGTGCCAGCAGCTACAGACCCCAGGGGACCCAGTACTTC CASSYRPQGTQYF
. TRBD1 TRBJ2-5 TRBV29-1 TGCAGCGTTGAAGAAGACCGGGACAGGGTATTTCCAGAGACCCAGTACTTC CSVEEDRDRVFPETQYF